This entry is about one T cell receptor (beta chain). Its antigen remains unidentified. These data originate in a study of T cell responses to AZD1222 COVID-19 vaccine. Study results and limitations: Variant regions that are unmutated are reportedly the target of nearly half of spike-specific TCRs.

The repertoire was sequenced with immunoSEQ multiplex PCR; TCRdb's copy has only in-frame clones and lacks some. The sample records about 44,000 clones, over 60% being singletons. The sequences come from peripheral blood, collected on day 0 of AZD1222 vaccination. The clonotype was recovered from an adult in good health.

CDR3 region: CASSVEDEKLFF. DNA of the CDR3: TGTGCCAGCTCAGTGGAAGATGAAAAACTGTTTTTT. The chain uses TRBV28 and TRBJ1-4, with no clear D. V lost 8 bases to trimming and J lost 6 bases, with 10 bases between them. The CDR3 totals 12 residues. Per germline, CDR1 MDHEN and CDR2 SYDVKM.